This passage covers 30 T cell receptor beta chains from one sample sequenced in a study of OX40 agonist ivuxolimab in advanced cancers. The protocol was immunoSEQ multiplex PCR, while the TCRdb copy is restricted to in-frame clones and leaves out a portion. The data show 55,000 to 70,000 clones, 85% seen once. The specimen was CD4+ or CD8+ T cells sorted from blood, collected in a trial of the OX40 agonist ivuxolimab. These receptors all stem from an adult with an advanced solid tumor such as melanoma, head and neck, liver or kidney cancer.

This clone was recorded only once. The chain joins TRBV7-9 to TRBJ2-5; D is possibly TRBD1 or TRBD2 (6 bases each). The germline V and J ends were trimmed by 2 bases and 7 bases, with 14 bases remaining between them. The CDR3 contains 14 residues. The germline V gene encodes CDR1 SEHNR and CDR2 FQNEAQ (reference sequence). The CDR3 spells CASSLSGGDGTQYF. In nucleotides, the CDR3 is TGTGCCAGCAGCTTATCCGGGGGCGATGGGACCCAGTACTTC.

The chain combines TRBV6-1 with TRBJ1-6, with TRBD1 as a possible D gene (5 bases). Trimming took 3 bases from V and 2 from J, leaving 20 bases between them. The CDR3 is 19 amino acids. The germline CDR1 and CDR2 sequences are MNHNS and SASEGT. In DNA, the CDR3 is TGTGCCAGCAGTGATTCCAGGACACTGCTTGGCGCCTATAATTCACCCCTCCACTTT. This sequence encodes CASSDSRTLLGAYNSPLHF.

The J gene is TRBJ2-6, the V gene TRBV7-2, with D perhaps TRBD1 (5 bases). V was clipped by 3 bases and J by 3 bases, with 12 bases between them. The CDR3 length is 16 residues. The germline V gene has CDR1 SGHTA and CDR2 FQGNSA. CDR3: CASSFVAGYGANVLTF. DNA for the CDR3: TGTGCCAGCAGCTTTGTTGCAGGGTATGGGGCCAACGTCCTGACTTTC. The full variable domain, rest sourced from reference TRBV7-2 and TRBJ2-6, is GAGVSQSPSNKVTEKGKDVELRCDPISGHTALYWYRQSLGQGLEFLIYFQGNSAPDKSGLPSDRFSAERTGGSVSTLTIQRTQQEDSAVYLCASSFVAGYGANVLTFGAGSRLTVL.

The chain combines TRBV5-1 with TRBJ1-3; tentatively, D is TRBD1 (5 bases). Trimming pared 2 bases from V and 0 bases from J, leaving 12 bases between. Germline V gene data show CDR1 as SGHRS and CDR2 as YFSETQ. The CDR3 loop spans 16 amino acids. The chain's CDR3 is CASSLQAISSGNTIYF. Here the CDR3 DNA reads TGCGCCAGCAGCTTACAGGCCATTAGCTCTGGAAACACCATATATTTT.

The V gene is TRBV11-3, the J gene TRBJ2-4; 9 nucleotides agree with TRBD2. The V gene end was trimmed by 5 bases and the J gene end by 9 bases; junction bases not matched to a gene: 5. The CDR3 sequence is 13 residues long. The germline gives CDR1 SGHNT, CDR2 YENEEA. The DNA for the CDR3 is TGTGCCAGCAGCCCGCGGGGGGGCGGCATTCAGTACTTC. Translation gives CASSPRGGGIQYF.

DNA of the CDR3: TGTGCCACCAGCAGGCCCTTCGGGGCTGAGGGAGGCTACACCTTC. Its protein product is CATSRPFGAEGGYTF. The rearrangement links TRBV15 to TRBJ1-2; weak D call: TRBD1 (5 bases). CDR1 and CDR2 from the germline V gene are LNHNV and YYDKDF (reference sequence). The V end lost 3 bases, the J end lost 8 bases, and 19 bases lay between the germline ends. The CDR3 length is 15 residues.

The V and J genes are TRBV9 and TRBJ2-3; 8 nucleotides line up with TRBD2. Trimming took 1 base from V and 2 from J; bases not matched to a gene: 9. The germline gives CDR1 SGDLS, CDR2 YYNGEE. The CDR3 spans 17 residues. CDR3 in amino acids: CASSVFHGRGFTDTQYF. CDR3 nucleotides: TGTGCCAGCAGCGTATTCCACGGGAGGGGGTTCACAGATACGCAGTATTTT.

The J gene is TRBJ2-3, the V gene TRBV29-1; 7 nucleotides align to TRBD2. The length of the CDR3 is 13 residues. The V gene end was trimmed by 6 bases and the J gene end by 0 bases; junction bases not matched to a gene: 3. The germline V gene has CDR1 SQVTM and CDR2 ANQGSEA. CDR3 nucleotides: TGCAGCGTCACTAGCGCTAGCACAGATACGCAGTATTTT. Amino acid sequence: CSVTSASTDTQYF.

This chain uses TRBV5-1 with TRBJ2-7; possibly TRBD2 for D (5 bases). V was trimmed by 0 bases and J by 1 base, leaving 17 bases between them. The CDR3 sequence is 17 residues long. Germline loops: CDR1 SGHRS, CDR2 YFSETQ. The CDR3 DNA is TGCGCCAGCAGCTTGGGGAGTAGGACCACGGGATCCTACGAGCAGTACTTC. Translation: CASSLGSRTTGSYEQYF.

This clone appeared once. The V and J genes are TRBV7-9 and TRBJ1-6; D unresolved. CDR1 SEHNR and CDR2 FQNEAQ come from the germline V gene (reference sequence). The CDR3 sequence is 14 residues long. The germline V and J ends were trimmed by 4 bases and 9 bases, with 13 bases remaining between them. CDR3 coding DNA: TGTGCCAGCAGCTCGACGTCGTATGGTTCACCCCTCCACTTT. Residues: CASSSTSYGSPLHF.

The V call is TRBV7-3, the J call TRBJ1-1; no reliable D call. V was pared by 2 bases and J by 1 base, with 5 bases between. This CDR3 has 13 residues. The V gene's germline CDR1 is SGHTA and CDR2 FQGTGA. For the CDR3, the DNA is TGTGCCAGCAGCTTATCACGGAACACTGAAGCTTTCTTT. Translation gives CASSLSRNTEAFF.

The rearrangement uses TRBV7-2 and TRBJ2-7; the match to TRBD2 covers 7 bases. J lost 2 bases, V lost 5 bases, and 9 bases had no gene match. The CDR3 is 15 amino acids. Germline CDR1 and CDR2: SGHTA and FQGNSA. The CDR3 loop reads CASSPRASGTYEQYF. DNA for the CDR3: TGTGCCAGCAGCCCCCGGGCTAGCGGCACCTACGAGCAGTACTTC.

This chain connects TRBV5-4 to TRBJ1-2; 7 bases are shared with TRBD1. With 7 bases clipped from V and 4 bases from J, the junction kept 4 bases outside the gene matches. This CDR3 is 12 amino acids long. CDR1 SGHNT and CDR2 YYREEE come from the germline V gene (reference sequence). Written as DNA, the CDR3 is TGTGCCAGCGCCCCAGGGGGCTATGGCTACACCTTC. This gives the protein CASAPGGYGYTF. The variable domain in full, with the rest retrieved from reference TRBV5-4 and TRBJ1-2, is ETGVTQSPTHLIKTRGQQVTLRCSSQSGHNTVSWYQQALGQGPQFIFQYYREEENGRGNFPPRFSGLQFPNYSSELNVNALELDDSALYLCASAPGGYGYTFGSGTRLTVV.

V is TRBV9 and J is TRBJ2-6; D possibly uses TRBD1 or TRBD2 (5 bases each). This CDR3 spans 18 amino acids. Per the germline V gene, CDR1 is SGDLS and CDR2 is YYNGEE. V was pared by 3 bases and J by 0 bases, with 16 bases between. The CDR3: CASSAGPRLRSGANVLTF. The CDR3 nucleotides read TGTGCCAGCAGCGCGGGGCCAAGGCTGCGCTCTGGGGCCAACGTCCTGACTTTC.

The chain employs TRBV19 and TRBJ1-1; 7 nucleotides line up with TRBD1. The germline V gene has CDR1 LNHDA and CDR2 SQIVND (reference sequence). CDR3 length equals 16 residues. J lost 0 bases, V lost 5 bases, and 9 bases had no gene match. CDR3 sequence reads: CASSGPGQHMNTEAFF. For the CDR3, the DNA is TGTGCCAGTAGTGGGCCGGGACAGCACATGAACACTGAAGCTTTCTTT.

This rearrangement joins TRBV4-2 to TRBJ1-2, with D hard to call. The CDR3 is made up of 16 amino acids. Germline lookup yields CDR1 LGHNA and CDR2 YNFKEQ. The V end lost 3 bases, the J end lost 2 bases, and 16 bases lay between the germline ends. The CDR3 loop reads CASSHSEASRNYGYTF. The CDR3 DNA reads TGTGCCAGCAGCCATTCCGAAGCGAGTAGGAACTATGGCTACACCTTC.

The chain joins TRBV10-3 to TRBJ2-2; D tentatively fits TRBD1 or TRBD2 (5 bases each). Germline CDR1 and CDR2: ENHRY and SYGVKD. Between the trimmed V and J ends, which lost 8 bases and 5 bases, there was a span of 24 bases. The CDR3 has 17 residues. The CDR3 DNA reads as TGTGCCATCTCAGAGGGACCATCAAATTTTTTAACCGGGGAGCTGTTTTTT. It codes for CAISEGPSNFLTGELFF.

This clone was observed a handful of times. The CDR3: CASSQRTSGGSRWYF. The CDR3, as DNA: TGTGCCAGCAGCCAACGGACTAGCGGGGGGTCTCGTTGGTACTTC. The genes are TRBV7-2 and TRBJ2-7; 14 positions agree with TRBD2. Trimming took 5 bases from V and 12 from J; bases not matched to a gene: 12. The CDR3 has 15 residues. Germline assignment: CDR1 SGHTA and CDR2 FQGNSA.

CDR3 coding DNA: TGTGCCAGCAGTGACAGGGGGCAAAATCAGCCCCAGCATTTT. Amino acids: CASSDRGQNQPQHF. The chain uses TRBV7-9 and TRBJ1-5, with TRBD1 identical over 10 bases. The CDR3 sequence is 14 residues long. The germline V gene has CDR1 SEHNR and CDR2 FQNEAQ (reference sequence). J lost 4 bases, V lost 6 bases, and 3 bases had no gene match. The variable domain in full, completed from reference TRBV7-9 and TRBJ1-5, reads DTGVSQNPRHKITKRGQNVTFRCDPISEHNRLYWYRQTLGQGPEFLTYFQNEAQLEKSRLLSDRFSAERPKGSFSTLEIQRTEQGDSAMYLCASSDRGQNQPQHFGDGTRLSIL.

This chain uses TRBV6-5 with TRBJ1-6; TRBD1 is a possible D gene (5 bases). CDR3 length: 13 amino acids. Germline CDR1 is MNHEY and CDR2 is SVGAGI. V lost 7 bases and J 10 bases, leaving 14 bases between the germline ends. Here the CDR3 DNA reads TGTGCCAGCACGGGGGTGGTAGGGTCACCCCTCCACTTT. This gives the protein CASTGVVGSPLHF.

The CDR3 DNA reads as TGTGCCACCAGTAAGAGTAGGGCCGGTACGCAGTATTTT. It encodes CATSKSRAGTQYF. The chain joins TRBV15 to TRBJ2-3; D uncertain. The CDR3 runs 13 residues. CDR1 is LNHNV and CDR2 is YYDKDF in the germline V gene (reference sequence). Trimming cost V 6 bases and J 8 bases, with 15 bases left between them.

The J gene is TRBJ2-7, the V gene TRBV7-2, with 10 positions matching TRBD1. The CDR3 covers 14 residues. With 3 bases clipped from V and 13 bases from J, the junction kept 12 bases outside the gene matches. CDR1 and CDR2 (germline): SGHTA, FQGNSA. In DNA form, the CDR3 reads TGTGCCAGCAGCTTGGACAGGGGGAGCTCGGTTGTATACTTC. Translation gives CASSLDRGSSVVYF.

The CDR3 DNA sequence: TGTGCCATCAGTGAGTCGAAGGGGTCTCGGGGCTACACCTTC. As protein: CAISESKGSRGYTF. V usage is TRBV10-3 and J usage is TRBJ1-2; tentatively, D is TRBD1 (5 bases). There are 14 residues in the CDR3. Trimming left V 0 bases short and J 8 bases short, with 13 bases between. Germline loops: CDR1 ENHRY, CDR2 SYGVKD.

This chain connects TRBV29-1 to TRBJ2-7; 8 positions match TRBD2. CDR3 size: 13 residues. Germline lookup yields CDR1 SQVTM and CDR2 ANQGSEA. V gave up 6 bases and J gave up 3 bases; unmatched junction bases: 7. For the CDR3, the DNA is TGCAGCGTCCCAACGGCGGGGGGCTACGAGCAGTACTTC. As protein: CSVPTAGGYEQYF.

This chain connects TRBV7-9 to TRBJ2-2; D unresolved. The germline V gene has CDR1 SEHNR and CDR2 FQNEAQ (reference sequence). V was clipped by 0 bases and J by 1 base, with 6 bases between them. The CDR3 is 15 residues long. The CDR3 protein is CASSLAEMNTGELFF. CDR3 nucleotides: TGTGCCAGCAGCTTAGCGGAAATGAACACCGGGGAGCTGTTTTTT.

This clone showed up just a few times. The genes are TRBV18 and TRBJ1-5; TRBD1 agrees at 9 bases. Looked up from germline, CDR1 is KGHSH and CDR2 is LQKENI. The CDR3 runs 15 residues. Losses at the gene ends were 3 bases for V and 7 bases for J; bases not matched to a gene: 7. The CDR3 nucleotides read TGTGCCAGCTCACCGGGACAGGGTCTAGACCAGCCCCAGCATTTT. It yields the protein CASSPGQGLDQPQHF.

This chain joins TRBV28 and TRBJ1-1; D not certain. Germline V lookup: CDR1 MDHEN, CDR2 SYDVKM. CDR3 length: 15 residues. V was pared by 5 bases and J by 1 base, with 14 bases between. This CDR3 reads CASSHRSIRNTEAFF. CDR3 sequence (DNA): TGTGCCAGCAGTCATCGGTCAATTCGGAACACTGAAGCTTTCTTT. Looking up the rest from reference TRBV28 and TRBJ1-1 gives the full variable domain: DVKVTQSSRYLVKRTGEKVFLECVQDMDHENMFWYRQDPGLGLRLIYFSYDVKMKEKGDIPEGYSVSREKKERFSLILESASTNQTSMYLCASSHRSIRNTEAFFGQGTRLTVV.

The chain joins TRBV30 to TRBJ2-7; TRBD1 agrees at 7 bases. V lost 3 bases to trimming and J lost 1 base; unmatched junction nucleotides: 6. In germline, CDR1 is GTSNPN, CDR2 SVGIG (reference sequence). This CDR3 comprises 14 residues. CDR3 protein: CAWRATGRSYEQYF. CDR3 nucleotide sequence: TGTGCCTGGAGAGCGACAGGGAGATCCTACGAGCAGTACTTC.

This clone was recorded only once. J is TRBJ2-1 and V is TRBV5-1, with 16 bases lining up with TRBD2. The CDR3 runs to 16 residues. V was clipped by 4 bases and J by 7 bases; unmatched bases: 5. Germline-derived CDR1 and CDR2 are SGHRS and YFSETQ. CDR3 DNA sequence: TGCGCCAGCAGCCCCCCGGGACTAGCGGGAGGGAATGAGCAGTTCTTC. Translation gives CASSPPGLAGGNEQFF.

The chain has TRBV27 and TRBJ2-7; 8 nucleotides match TRBD2. The CDR3 is 14 residues long. The V gene's germline CDR1 is MNHEY and CDR2 SMNVEV (reference sequence). After removal of 6 bases from V and 2 bases from J, the junction contained 6 bases not matched to a gene. Here the CDR3 DNA reads TGTGCCAGCAGCGTAGCGGGGAGGGCCTACGAGCAGTACTTC. Its translation: CASSVAGRAYEQYF.